The 8 T cell receptor beta chains below were found in one sample sequenced in a study of blood T cell repertoires in COVID-19. Sequencing was performed with immunoSEQ multiplex PCR; in TCRdb, only in-frame clones are kept and a portion is missing. Here the sample spans almost 250,000 clones, about 89% being singletons. The sequencing input was PBMCs or T cells enriched from blood (not recorded which). These receptors came from a woman in her 30s who had recovered from COVID-19.

This clone was seen once. The rearrangement links TRBV7-2 to TRBJ2-7, with 8 bases matching TRBD1. Germline-derived CDR1 and CDR2 are SGHTA and FQGNSA. CDR3 length: 17 residues. Trimming cost V 4 bases and J 0 bases; bases outside gene matches: 11. The CDR3 nucleotides read TGTGCCAGCAGCTCCTATTTCGACAGGGGAATCTCCTACGAGCAGTACTTC. This gives the protein CASSSYFDRGISYEQYF.

The chain uses TRBV5-1 and TRBJ2-7; D might be TRBD2 (6 bases). CDR1 and CDR2 (germline): SGHRS, YFSETQ. V was cut by 0 bases and J by 6 bases, with 13 bases left in between. CDR3 length equals 14 residues. In DNA, the CDR3 is TGCGCCAGCAGCTTGGCCATGGGGGGTGCCGAGCAGTACTTC. Residues: CASSLAMGGAEQYF. Full variable domain (remainder filled in from reference TRBV5-1 and TRBJ2-7): KAGVTQTPRYLIKTRGQQVTLSCSPISGHRSVSWYQQTPGQGLQFLFEYFSETQRNKGNFPGRFSGRQFSNSRSEMNVSTLELGDSALYLCASSLAMGGAEQYFGPGTRLTVT.

This clone was recorded only once. The chain combines TRBV7-9 with TRBJ2-1, with D unresolved. V gave up 3 bases and J gave up 0 bases, with 6 bases separating them. Germline V gene lookup returns CDR1 SEHNR and CDR2 FQNEAQ (reference sequence). CDR3 size: 14 residues. The DNA for the CDR3 is TGTGCCAGCAGCTTCACTTCCTCCTACAATGAGCAGTTCTTC. Translation: CASSFTSSYNEQFF.

This clone occurred a few times. In the same sample, other DNA sequences code for this CDR3. The rearrangement joins TRBV19 to TRBJ1-5; D unclear. Germline assignment: CDR1 LNHDA and CDR2 SQIVND (reference sequence). Trimming stripped 3 bases from V and 0 bases from J, with 9 bases between. The CDR3 contains 15 residues. This chain's CDR3 is CASSISPYSNQPQHF. CDR3 nucleotide sequence: TGTGCCAGTAGTATTAGTCCGTATAGCAATCAGCCCCAGCATTTT.

This clone was detected once. V is TRBV12-3 or TRBV12-4 and J is TRBJ2-2, with 7 bases aligning to TRBD2. After removal of 8 bases from V and 7 bases from J, the junction contained 4 bases not matched to a gene. The CDR3 extends over 12 amino acids. The CDR3 protein is CASHPGGGELFF. CDR3 DNA: TGTGCCAGCCACCCGGGGGGCGGGGAGCTGTTTTTT.

This chain joins TRBV28 and TRBJ2-1; 7 bases agree with TRBD1. There are 16 residues in the CDR3. V was clipped by 4 bases and J by 3 bases; unmatched bases: 9. Germline V CDR1 and CDR2: MDHEN, SYDVKM. CDR3 sequence reads: CASSYLGQAFYNEQFF. The CDR3 nucleotides are TGTGCCAGCAGTTATCTCGGACAGGCTTTCTACAATGAGCAGTTCTTC.

This clone was seen a handful of times. This chain links TRBV7-9 with TRBJ2-3; TRBD1 aligns across 8 bases. With V trimmed by 1 base and J by 4 bases, 7 bases remained unmatched. This CDR3 comprises 16 residues. Germline V gives CDR1 SEHNR, CDR2 FQNEAQ (reference sequence). The chain's CDR3 is CASSLVPAGGADTQYF. CDR3 nucleotide sequence: TGTGCCAGCAGCTTAGTACCGGCAGGGGGCGCAGATACGCAGTATTTT.

The gene calls are TRBV10-3 and TRBJ2-2; D is undetermined. The germline V gene has CDR1 ENHRY and CDR2 SYGVKD. There are 15 residues in the CDR3. V was shortened by 0 bases and J by 2 bases, with 7 bases between the two germline ends. The CDR3 sequence: CAISESTGNTGELFF. The CDR3 DNA reads as TGTGCCATCAGTGAGTCGACGGGTAACACCGGGGAGCTGTTTTTT.